This TCR beta chain was captured by sequencing in a study of blood T cells in healthy people across ages (dated by TCRdb to 2013 to 2016). Broadly, across the study: In model experiments, roughly one uniquely barcoded TCR beta cDNA molecule per two T cells was captured by template switching. Using deep sequencing normalized with unique cDNA molecular identifiers, the study measured how TCR beta repertoire diversity changes with age. The donors were split into four age groups: young (average about 15 years), middle-aged (about 40), aged (approximately 60) and long-lived (approximately 80). To avoid experimental bias, donors of different ages were randomly spread across the sequencing lanes. Two additional independent replicas of 1 million unique cDNA reads from the same blood draw were analyzed for two donors (one aged 18 to 30 and one aged 80 or older). Overall study outcomes, separate from this receptor: Since profiling was done on bulk unsorted PBMCs, naive and antigen-experienced compartments could not be conclusively compared. A strong correlation was found between observed TCR beta diversity and the percentage of naive T cells measured by flow cytometry. The long-lived group showed more naive CD4+ T cells, fewer expanded clones and increased TCR diversity than the aged group, suggesting age selection. Estimates of total diversity based on one million sequenced T cells were considered lower bounds and underestimates. Donor CMV infection status was unknown, potentially confounding age-related changes in expanded clonotypes. Observed TCR beta diversity per million T cells fell roughly linearly with age, and a significant reduction was already apparent by age about 43.

Clipping removes 5 bases from V and 8 bases from J, with 12 as the unmatched junction base count. CDR1 MNHEY and CDR2 SMNVEV were looked up in the germline V gene (reference sequence). The CDR3 sequence holds 15 residues, the cysteine and phenylalanine included. CDR3 DNA only is kept here, 45 bases in frame from base 1. Donors were roughly 40 systemically healthy Caucasian individuals from Russia aged roughly 6 to 95 years. Each donor gave 8.5 to 10 milliliters of peripheral blood, collected into EDTA-treated Vacutainer tubes. PBMCs were isolated by Ficoll-Paque density-gradient centrifugation, with at least 6.5 million obtained per sample. Trizol reagent was used to extract total RNA from PBMCs, with at least 6 micrograms per sample. For every donor, flow cytometry on a PBMC aliquot measured the percentage of naive CD45RAhigh/CD27high T cells. Libraries were prepared through 5' RACE. This sample was sequenced with an Illumina HiSeq 2500. The second PCR ran for about 7 to 11 cycles and used a J-beta primer mix along with a sample-barcoded 5' primer. Each TCR beta cDNA molecule received a unique molecular identifier from a template-switch 5' adaptor carrying 12 random nucleotides. At least 2.5 million CDR3-containing paired-end reads were obtained from each sample. First-strand cDNA was synthesized from all RNA with the Mint cDNA synthesis kit, primed by a TRBC-specific oligonucleotide. All cDNA was treated with uracil-DNA glycosylase and then went through a first 18-cycle PCR with the universal primers M1SS and BC2_uni_R. Per the original workflow: Each sample was normalized by randomly selecting 1 million high-quality reads, each carrying a distinct molecular identifier. Reads sharing molecular identifiers were discarded rather than binned into consensus sequences. MiTCR, with a Q25 quality threshold and the strictest error-elimination algorithm, was used for CDR3 identification, clonotype clustering and error correction. A nonparametric unseen species model with Euler transformation was used to estimate a lower bound on total TCR beta diversity. The public reads were quality trimmed at Q25 with fastp and then assembled into clones with MiXCR by TCRdb, keeping productive beta chains. Under each unique CDR3 protein, matching rows form one entry showing the most common genes and DNA. The authors' filters were not applied to this entry. The sample table shows about 680,000 distinct CDR3 sequences, and about half are seen once. The ten biggest clones cover around 32% of the sample.

With respect to this clonotype: What this receptor recognizes is not known. Nothing much larger sits one base from this clone, and base qualities are not available.

Sequencing input: blood. This receptor was obtained from a woman aged 55-75 years in good health. The rearrangement joined TRBV27 to TRBJ1-2, with TRBD1 matching 9 junction bases. The DNA sequence reads TGTGCCAGCAGTGGGGTCCGGGACAGGGTGAAAGGCTACACCTTC. Its translation reads: CASSGVRDRVKGYTF.